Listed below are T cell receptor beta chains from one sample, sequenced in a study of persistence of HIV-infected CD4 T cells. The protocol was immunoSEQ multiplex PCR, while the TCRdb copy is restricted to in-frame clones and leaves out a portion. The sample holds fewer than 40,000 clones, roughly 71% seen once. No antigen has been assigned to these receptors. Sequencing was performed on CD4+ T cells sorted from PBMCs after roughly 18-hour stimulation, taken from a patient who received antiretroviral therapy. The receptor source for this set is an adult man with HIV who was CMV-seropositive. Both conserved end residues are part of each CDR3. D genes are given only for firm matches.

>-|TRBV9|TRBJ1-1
CASSVGLVERDTEAFF
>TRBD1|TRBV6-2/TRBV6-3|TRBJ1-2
CASSRQGDYGYTF
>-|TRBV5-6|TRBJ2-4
CASSLLGSTVAKNIQYF
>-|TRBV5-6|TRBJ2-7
CASSSYYEQYF
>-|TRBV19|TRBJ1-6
CASKWKGWLLDSPLHF
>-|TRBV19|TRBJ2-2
CASRARRGGTGELFF
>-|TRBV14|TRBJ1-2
CASSLYRDGYTF
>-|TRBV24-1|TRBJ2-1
CATAAPIAYNEQFF
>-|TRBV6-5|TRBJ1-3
CASSTGYGGNTIYF
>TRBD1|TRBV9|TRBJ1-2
CASSRGQAGNYGYTF
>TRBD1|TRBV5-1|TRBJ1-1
CASSRAGTGSEAFF
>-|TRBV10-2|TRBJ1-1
CASIPPMSHPQAFF
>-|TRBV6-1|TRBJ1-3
CASSASQGRGGGNTIYF
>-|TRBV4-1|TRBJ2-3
CASSQIHILSTDTQYF
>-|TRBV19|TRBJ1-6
CASSTGQNNSPLHF
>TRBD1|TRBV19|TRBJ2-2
CASSIVGTGRTGELFF